This T cell receptor (beta chain) was captured by sequencing in a study of T cells in Graves' hyperthyroidism and ophthalmopathy. Researchers amplified the TCR beta CDR3 regions from RNA transcripts. The primer set for the first-round RT-PCR of the TCR CDR3 was HTBI. TCRdb re-derived calls from the multiplex PCR reads in MiXCR, one entry per CDR3 protein. The sample records 370,000 or so distinct CDR3 sequences, just under 25% being singletons. This CDR3 has 14 residues. The V gene's germline CDR1 is LNHNV and CDR2 YYDKDF (reference sequence). The V end lost 3 bases, the J end lost 1 base, and 9 bases lay between the germline ends. This clonotype was observed a handful of times. The definition of stable Graves' hyperthyroidism was no ophthalmopathy progression within 18 months. Diagnosis of hyperthyroidism was new in patients aged 18 to 65, and its duration was under 2 months. The authors obtained PBMCs from 10 ml of fresh peripheral blood.

The sample taken for sequencing was blood. This sequence was found in a man aged 45-60 years with Graves' hyperthyroidism. The chain links TRBV15 to TRBJ1-2, with D possibly matching TRBD1 (6 bases). For the CDR3, the DNA is TGTGCCACCAGCAGGGGGGCAGATAACTATGGCTACACCTTC. It codes for CATSRGADNYGYTF.